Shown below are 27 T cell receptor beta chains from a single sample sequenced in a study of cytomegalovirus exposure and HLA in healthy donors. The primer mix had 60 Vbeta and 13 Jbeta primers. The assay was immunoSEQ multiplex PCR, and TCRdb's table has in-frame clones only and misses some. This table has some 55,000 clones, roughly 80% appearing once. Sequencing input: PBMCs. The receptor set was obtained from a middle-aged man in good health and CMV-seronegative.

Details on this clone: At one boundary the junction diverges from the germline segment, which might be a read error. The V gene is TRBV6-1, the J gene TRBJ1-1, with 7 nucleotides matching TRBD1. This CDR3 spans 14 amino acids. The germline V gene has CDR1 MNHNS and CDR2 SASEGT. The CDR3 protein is CASRDRAANTEAFF. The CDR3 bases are TGTGCCAGCCGTGACAGGGCGGCGAACACTGAAGCTTTCTTT.

The CDR3 loop reads CASSFHTDTQYF. For the CDR3, the DNA is TGTGCCAGCAGCTTCCATACAGATACGCAGTATTTT. V is TRBV7-8 and J is TRBJ2-3; D not resolved. From germline, CDR1 is SGHVS and CDR2 FQNEAQ. Between the trimmed V and J ends, which lost 3 bases and 3 bases, there was a span of 4 bases. The CDR3 has 12 residues.

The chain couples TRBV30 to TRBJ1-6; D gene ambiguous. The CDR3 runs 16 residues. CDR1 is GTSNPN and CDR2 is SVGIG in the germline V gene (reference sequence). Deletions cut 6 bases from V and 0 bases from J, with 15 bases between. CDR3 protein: CACKRGESSYNSPLHF. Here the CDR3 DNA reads TGTGCCTGCAAGCGGGGAGAAAGCTCCTATAATTCACCCCTCCACTTT.

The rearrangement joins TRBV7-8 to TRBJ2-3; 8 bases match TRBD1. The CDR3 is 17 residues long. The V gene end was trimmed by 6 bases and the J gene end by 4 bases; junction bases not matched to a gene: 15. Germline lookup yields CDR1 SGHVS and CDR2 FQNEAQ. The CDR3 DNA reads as TGTGCCAGCAGACTAGAGACAGGGGCTGGTGGTTCAGATACGCAGTATTTT. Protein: CASRLETGAGGSDTQYF.

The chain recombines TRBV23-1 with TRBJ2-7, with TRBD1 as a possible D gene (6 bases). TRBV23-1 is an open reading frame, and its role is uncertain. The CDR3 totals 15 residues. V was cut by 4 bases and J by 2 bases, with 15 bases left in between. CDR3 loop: CASSPRTDGAYEQYV. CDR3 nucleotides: TGCGCCAGCAGTCCGAGGACAGACGGTGCCTACGAGCAGTACGTC.

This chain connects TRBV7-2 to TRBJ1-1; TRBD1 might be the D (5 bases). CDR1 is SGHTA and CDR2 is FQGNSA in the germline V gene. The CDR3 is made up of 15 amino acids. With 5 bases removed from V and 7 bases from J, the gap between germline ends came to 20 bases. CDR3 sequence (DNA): TGTGCCAGCAGCCCAAACAGGTTTAAGTTGGGTGAAGCTTTCTTT. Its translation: CASSPNRFKLGEAFF.

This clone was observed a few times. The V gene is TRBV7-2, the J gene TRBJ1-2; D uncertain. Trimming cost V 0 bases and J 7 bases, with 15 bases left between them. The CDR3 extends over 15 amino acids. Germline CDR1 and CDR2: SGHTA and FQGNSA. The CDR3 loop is CASSLAGRPSFGYTF. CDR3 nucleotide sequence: TGTGCCAGCAGCTTAGCGGGCCGACCTTCCTTTGGCTACACCTTC.

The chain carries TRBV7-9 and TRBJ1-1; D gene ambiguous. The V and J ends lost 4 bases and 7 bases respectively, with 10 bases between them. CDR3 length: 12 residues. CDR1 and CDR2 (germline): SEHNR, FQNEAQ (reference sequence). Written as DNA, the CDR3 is TGTGCCAGCAGCTATCGACTCGATGAAGCTTTCTTT. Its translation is CASSYRLDEAFF.

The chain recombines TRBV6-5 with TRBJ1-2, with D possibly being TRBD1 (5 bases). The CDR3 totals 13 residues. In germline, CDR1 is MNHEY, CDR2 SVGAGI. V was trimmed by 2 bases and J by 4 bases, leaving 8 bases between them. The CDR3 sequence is CASSYQGTYGYTF. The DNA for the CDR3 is TGTGCCAGCAGTTACCAGGGAACCTATGGCTACACCTTC.

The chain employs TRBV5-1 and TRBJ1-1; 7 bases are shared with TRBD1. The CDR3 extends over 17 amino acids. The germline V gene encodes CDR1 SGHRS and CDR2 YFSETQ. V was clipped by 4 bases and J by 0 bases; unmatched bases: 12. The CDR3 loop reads CASSLPTGLGVNTEAFF. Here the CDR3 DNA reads TGCGCCAGCAGCCTTCCGACAGGGTTAGGGGTGAACACTGAAGCTTTCTTT.

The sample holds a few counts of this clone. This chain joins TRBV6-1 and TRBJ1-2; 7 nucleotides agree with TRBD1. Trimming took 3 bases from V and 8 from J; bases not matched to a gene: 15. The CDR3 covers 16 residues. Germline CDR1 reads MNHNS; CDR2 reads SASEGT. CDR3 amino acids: CASSESTGDSSSGYTF. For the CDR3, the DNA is TGTGCCAGCAGTGAGTCTACAGGGGACTCATCTAGCGGCTACACCTTC.

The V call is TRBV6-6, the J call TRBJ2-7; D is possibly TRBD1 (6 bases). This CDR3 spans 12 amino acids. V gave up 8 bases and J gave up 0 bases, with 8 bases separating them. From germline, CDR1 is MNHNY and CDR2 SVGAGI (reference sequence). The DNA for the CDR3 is TGTGCCAGCGGCAGGGGCTCCTACGAGCAGTACTTC. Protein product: CASGRGSYEQYF.

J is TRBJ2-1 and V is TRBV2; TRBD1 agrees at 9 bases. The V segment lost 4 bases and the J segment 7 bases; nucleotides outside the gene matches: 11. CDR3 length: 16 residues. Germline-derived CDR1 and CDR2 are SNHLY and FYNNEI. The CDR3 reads CASSVPGQGTVNEQFF. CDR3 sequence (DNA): TGTGCCAGCAGTGTCCCGGGACAGGGAACGGTAAATGAGCAGTTCTTC.

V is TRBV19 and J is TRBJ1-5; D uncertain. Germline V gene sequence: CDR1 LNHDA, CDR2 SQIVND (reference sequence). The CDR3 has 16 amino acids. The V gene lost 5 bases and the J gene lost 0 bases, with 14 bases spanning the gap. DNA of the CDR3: TGTGCCAGTAGTCTGCAGCAGTACTATAGCAATCAGCCCCAGCATTTT. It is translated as CASSLQQYYSNQPQHF.

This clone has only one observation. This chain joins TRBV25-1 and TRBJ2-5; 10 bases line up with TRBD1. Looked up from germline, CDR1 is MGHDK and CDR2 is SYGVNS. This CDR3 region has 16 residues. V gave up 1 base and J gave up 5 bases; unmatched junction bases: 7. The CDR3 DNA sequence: TGTGCCAGCAGTGAATTTGACAGGGGGCTATCGGAGACCCAGTACTTC. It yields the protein CASSEFDRGLSETQYF.

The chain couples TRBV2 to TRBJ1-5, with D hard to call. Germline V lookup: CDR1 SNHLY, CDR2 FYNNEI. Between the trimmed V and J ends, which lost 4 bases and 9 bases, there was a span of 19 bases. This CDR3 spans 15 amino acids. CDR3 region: CASSALGVSRGPQHF. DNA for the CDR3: TGTGCCAGCAGTGCCCTCGGAGTATCCCGGGGGCCCCAGCATTTT.

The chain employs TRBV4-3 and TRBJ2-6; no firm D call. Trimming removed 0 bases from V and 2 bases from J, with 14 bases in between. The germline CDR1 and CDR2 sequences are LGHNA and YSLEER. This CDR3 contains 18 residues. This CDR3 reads CASSQDRAADPGANVLTF. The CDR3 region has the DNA TGCGCCAGCAGCCAAGACCGTGCCGCGGATCCTGGGGCCAACGTCCTGACTTTC.

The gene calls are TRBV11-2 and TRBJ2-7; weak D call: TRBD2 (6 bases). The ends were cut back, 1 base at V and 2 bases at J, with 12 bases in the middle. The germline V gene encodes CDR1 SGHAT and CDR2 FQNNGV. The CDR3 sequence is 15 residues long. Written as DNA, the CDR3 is TGTGCCAGCAGCTTAGGACCGGGGGAGGCCTACGAGCAGTACTTC. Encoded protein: CASSLGPGEAYEQYF.

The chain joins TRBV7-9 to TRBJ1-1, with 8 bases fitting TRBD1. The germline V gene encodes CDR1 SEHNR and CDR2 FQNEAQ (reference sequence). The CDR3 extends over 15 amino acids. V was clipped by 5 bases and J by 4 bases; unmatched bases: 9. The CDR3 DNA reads TGTGCCAGCAGCCCCCTCACAGGGGGTCGCACTGAAGCTTTCTTT. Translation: CASSPLTGGRTEAFF. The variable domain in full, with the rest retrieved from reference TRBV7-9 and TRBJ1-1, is DTGVSQNPRHKITKRGQNVTFRCDPISEHNRLYWYRQTLGQGPEFLTYFQNEAQLEKSRLLSDRFSAERPKGSFSTLEIQRTEQGDSAMYLCASSPLTGGRTEAFFGQGTRLTVV.

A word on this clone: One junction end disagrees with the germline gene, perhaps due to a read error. CDR3: CASSSQQAYGYAF. The DNA for the CDR3 is TGTGCCAGCAGTTCACAACAGGCGTATGGCTACGCCTTC. The V call is TRBV6-6, the J call TRBJ1-2; tentatively, D is TRBD1 (5 bases). Per germline, CDR1 MNHNY and CDR2 SVGAGI (reference sequence). CDR3 length equals 13 residues.

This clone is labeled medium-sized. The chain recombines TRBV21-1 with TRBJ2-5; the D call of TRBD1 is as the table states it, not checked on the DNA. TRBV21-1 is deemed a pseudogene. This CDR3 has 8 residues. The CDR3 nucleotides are TGCGTCAGGGAGACCCAGTACTTC. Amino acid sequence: CVRETQYF.

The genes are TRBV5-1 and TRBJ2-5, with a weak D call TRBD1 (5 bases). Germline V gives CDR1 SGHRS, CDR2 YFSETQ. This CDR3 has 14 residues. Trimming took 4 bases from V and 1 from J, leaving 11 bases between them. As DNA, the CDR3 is TGCGCCAGCAGCCCCGACAGACCCCAAGAGACCCAGTACTTC. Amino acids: CASSPDRPQETQYF.

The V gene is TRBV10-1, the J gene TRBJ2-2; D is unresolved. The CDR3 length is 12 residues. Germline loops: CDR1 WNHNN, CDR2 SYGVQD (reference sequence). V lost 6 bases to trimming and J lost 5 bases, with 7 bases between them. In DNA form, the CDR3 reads TGCGCCAGCAGCAGAAGAACCGGGGAGCTGTTTTTT. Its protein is CASSRRTGELFF.

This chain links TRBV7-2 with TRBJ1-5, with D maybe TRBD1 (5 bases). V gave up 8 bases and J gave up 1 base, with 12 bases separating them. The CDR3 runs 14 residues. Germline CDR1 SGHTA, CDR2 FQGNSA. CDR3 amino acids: CASRAGLSNQPQHF. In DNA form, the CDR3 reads TGTGCCAGCCGGGCGGGACTCAGCAATCAGCCCCAGCATTTT.

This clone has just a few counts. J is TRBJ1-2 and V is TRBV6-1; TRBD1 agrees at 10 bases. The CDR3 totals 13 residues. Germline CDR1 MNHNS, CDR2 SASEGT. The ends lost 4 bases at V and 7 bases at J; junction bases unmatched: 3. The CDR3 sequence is CASSGQGAGGYTF. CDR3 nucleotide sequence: TGTGCCAGCAGTGGACAGGGGGCTGGTGGCTACACCTTC.

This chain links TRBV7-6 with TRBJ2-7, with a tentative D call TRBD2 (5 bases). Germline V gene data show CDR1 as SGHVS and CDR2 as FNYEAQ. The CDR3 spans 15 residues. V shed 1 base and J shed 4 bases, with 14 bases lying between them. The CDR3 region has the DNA TGTGCCAGCAGCTTAGGGCCAAAATCGGGGTACGAGCAGTACTTC. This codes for CASSLGPKSGYEQYF.

CDR3 nucleotides: TGTGCCAGCAGCCAAGGCCAGGGAGGGGCCAACGTCCTGACTTTC. This translates into CASSQGQGGANVLTF. The rearrangement links TRBV16 to TRBJ2-6, with D possibly being TRBD1 (5 bases). This CDR3 spans 15 amino acids. Germline V gene data show CDR1 as KGHSY and CDR2 as FQNENV. With 2 bases removed from V and 4 bases from J, the gap between germline ends came to 9 bases.